A single sample is the source of the 17 T cell receptor beta chains below, sequenced in a study of cytomegalovirus exposure and HLA in healthy donors. PCR employed 60 Vbeta and 13 Jbeta primers. The assay was immunoSEQ multiplex PCR, and TCRdb's table has in-frame clones only and misses some. The sample comprises about 200,000 clones, 82% of which are singletons, and about 2.6% rests with the top ten. Sequenced sample: PBMCs. The receptors shown here come from a woman aged 40 to 55 in good health and CMV-seronegative.

The chain joins TRBV9 to TRBJ2-2; 7 nucleotides agree with TRBD2. Losses at the gene ends were 1 base for V and 2 bases for J; bases not matched to a gene: 8. The CDR3 consists of 17 residues. Germline V gene data show CDR1 as SGDLS and CDR2 as YYNGEE. The CDR3 spells CASSVRGAGLNTGELFF. The CDR3 DNA sequence: TGTGCCAGCAGCGTACGGGGAGCGGGACTAAACACCGGGGAGCTGTTTTTT.

The chain employs TRBV27 and TRBJ2-7; 10 bases are a match to TRBD2. V shed 4 bases and J 2 bases; nucleotides not matched to a gene: 2. This CDR3 is 14 amino acids long. Germline loops: CDR1 MNHEY, CDR2 SMNVEV (reference sequence). Written as DNA, the CDR3 is TGTGCCAGCAGTTGGACTAGCGGTCCCTACGAGCAGTACTTC. Residues: CASSWTSGPYEQYF.

The chain has TRBV10-3 and TRBJ1-1; 10 bases match TRBD1. The CDR3 length is 16 residues. The V gene end was trimmed by 10 bases and the J gene end by 1 base; junction bases not matched to a gene: 12. CDR1 and CDR2 from the germline V gene are ENHRY and SYGVKD. The CDR3 DNA sequence: TGTGCCACCAACAGTCCCGGGACAGGGGCGAACACTGAAGCTTTCTTT. Its protein product is CATNSPGTGANTEAFF.

V gene TRBV4-1 combines with J gene TRBJ2-7; a possible D gene is TRBD2 (5 bases). The V end was cut by 5 bases, the J end by 4 bases, with 24 bases between. Germline loops: CDR1 MGHRA, CDR2 YSYEKL. The CDR3 sequence is 17 residues long. This CDR3 reads CASSGTIGDYRKYEQYF. CDR3 in DNA: TGCGCCAGCAGCGGAACAATAGGAGACTATCGGAAGTACGAGCAGTACTTC.

The chain recombines TRBV1 with TRBJ2-4; no DNA check was done on the table's D call, TRBD2. TRBV1 represents a pseudogene. CDR3 length: 17 residues. The CDR3 sequence is CTSLPELAPLARNIQYF. The CDR3 DNA reads TGCACCAGCTTGCCGGAACTAGCGCCCTTAGCCAGAAACATTCAGTACTTC.

This clone showed up just a few times. The rearrangement joins TRBV6-1 to TRBJ2-7; weak D call: TRBD1 (6 bases). Germline V gene lookup returns CDR1 MNHNS and CDR2 SASEGT. V was cut by 0 bases and J by 6 bases, with 15 bases left in between. This CDR3 is built from 15 residues. The DNA of the CDR3 is TGTGCCAGCAGTGAAGCGTTGCAGGGGTACGTCGAGCAGTACTTC. Protein product: CASSEALQGYVEQYF.

The chain couples TRBV27 to TRBJ1-3; no definite D call. In germline, CDR1 is MNHEY, CDR2 SMNVEV (reference sequence). The CDR3 is 12 residues long. This CDR3 reads CESLGAGNTIYF. The CDR3 region has the DNA TGTGAATCTCTAGGTGCTGGAAACACCATATATTTT.

This clone appeared a single time. The V and J genes are TRBV30 and TRBJ1-2; D gene uncertain. This CDR3 is built from 13 residues. Germline values: CDR1 GTSNPN, CDR2 SVGIG (reference sequence). The V and J ends lost 4 bases and 5 bases respectively, with 14 bases between them. The CDR3 nucleotides read TGTGCCTGGACCGATGGCGGGCCTTATGGCTACACCTTC. This translates into CAWTDGGPYGYTF. Full variable domain (missing parts from reference TRBV30 and TRBJ1-2): SQTIHQWPATLVQPVGSPLSLECTVEGTSNPNLYWYRQAAGRGLQLLFYSVGIGQISSEVPQNLSASRPQDRQFILSSKKLLLSDSGFYLCAWTDGGPYGYTFGSGTRLTVV.

The rearrangement joins TRBV10-1 to TRBJ2-5; 13 bases fit TRBD2. V trimming: 3 bases; J trimming: 5 bases; junction bases outside the gene matches: 6. Germline lookup yields CDR1 WNHNN and CDR2 SYGVQD (reference sequence). The CDR3 sequence is 16 residues long. CDR3 DNA: TGCGCCAGCAGTGACCCGGGACTAGCGGGACGTGAGACCCAGTACTTC. Protein product: CASSDPGLAGRETQYF.

This chain joins TRBV4-1 and TRBJ1-6; weak D call: TRBD1 (6 bases). Trimming took 4 bases from V and 6 from J, leaving 13 bases between them. CDR1 is MGHRA, CDR2 YSYEKL, per germline. CDR3 length: 15 amino acids. CDR3 DNA sequence: TGCGCCAGCAGCCCAATTGGACAGTTTAATTCACCCCTCCACTTT. Translated: CASSPIGQFNSPLHF.

This chain links TRBV11-2 with TRBJ2-3; 9 bases are a match to TRBD2. V lost 6 bases, J lost 10 bases, and 11 bases stayed unmatched. CDR3 length equals 14 residues. Germline loops: CDR1 SGHAT, CDR2 FQNNGV. The CDR3 loop reads CASSYSGSASPQYF. As DNA, the CDR3 is TGTGCCAGCAGTTATAGCGGGAGCGCTTCCCCGCAGTATTTT. Together with reference TRBV11-2 and TRBJ2-3, the CDR3 gives the full variable domain: EAGVAQSPRYKIIEKRQSVAFWCNPISGHATLYWYQQILGQGPKLLIQFQNNGVVDDSQLPKDRFSAERLKGVDSTLKIQPAKLEDSAVYLCASSYSGSASPQYFGPGTRLTVL.

The chain is built from TRBV30 and TRBJ1-1, with a weak D call TRBD1 (6 bases). Trimming cost V 0 bases and J 3 bases, with 8 bases left between them. CDR1 and CDR2 from the germline V gene are GTSNPN and SVGIG (reference sequence). The CDR3 is made up of 13 amino acids. As DNA, the CDR3 is TGTGCCTGGAGTGTACGACAGGACACTGAAGCTTTCTTT. Amino acids: CAWSVRQDTEAFF.

This chain links TRBV10-1 with TRBJ2-7; D unresolved. There are 13 residues in the CDR3. V was clipped by 4 bases and J by 6 bases, with 13 bases between them. CDR1 is WNHNN, CDR2 SYGVQD, per germline (reference sequence). CDR3 in DNA: TGCGCCAGCAGTGCCACCGCGGAGAGCGAGCAGTACTTC. Its protein is CASSATAESEQYF.

The chain uses TRBV30 and TRBJ2-5, with D perhaps TRBD2 (5 bases). The germline V gene has CDR1 GTSNPN and CDR2 SVGIG (reference sequence). V lost 2 bases, J lost 2 bases, and 6 bases lay in between. This CDR3 is 12 amino acids long. CDR3 amino acids: CAWSLAQETQYF. The CDR3 DNA is TGTGCCTGGAGTCTAGCTCAAGAGACCCAGTACTTC.

This sequence joins TRBV9 and TRBJ1-5, with a weak D call TRBD1 (5 bases). The germline V gene has CDR1 SGDLS and CDR2 YYNGEE. V was shortened by 0 bases and J by 4 bases, with 11 bases between the two germline ends. The CDR3 is made up of 15 amino acids. The CDR3 nucleotides read TGTGCCAGCAGCGTAGGGCAGGGTTGGAATCAGCCCCAGCATTTT. Encoded protein: CASSVGQGWNQPQHF.

J is TRBJ2-6 and V is TRBV7-8; TRBD2 matches 9 bases. The CDR3 is made up of 19 amino acids. Germline CDR1 reads SGHVS; CDR2 reads FQNEAQ. V lost 3 bases and J lost 2; bases outside the gene matches: 11. The CDR3 bases are TGTGCCAGCAGCTTGAGTATTAGCGGGAGCCATACTGGGGCCAACGTCCTGACTTTC. Its translation: CASSLSISGSHTGANVLTF.

The rearrangement joins TRBV11-2 to TRBJ1-2; 8 bases align to TRBD1. Germline-derived CDR1 and CDR2 are SGHAT and FQNNGV. With 1 base clipped from V and 7 bases from J, the junction kept 8 bases outside the gene matches. This CDR3 comprises 15 residues. The CDR3, as DNA: TGTGCCAGCAGCTTAGCGTCCCAGGGGGCGCGTGGCTACACCTTC. It yields the protein CASSLASQGARGYTF.